The source of this T cell receptor (beta chain) is a study of T-cell memory formation after mild COVID-19. In the study overall: TCR clusters were largely donor specific.

TCRdb independently ran MiXCR on the 5' RACE reads; one entry per CDR3 protein. The sample yields 350,000 to 500,000 distinct CDR3 sequences, 20% seen once. As concerns this clonotype: Its antigen is unidentified.

The V and J ends lost 5 bases and 2 bases respectively, with 14 bases between them. From germline, CDR1 is SEHNR and CDR2 FQNEAQ (reference sequence). The CDR3 covers 15 residues. Points from the study as a whole: The study detected some responding clones in pre-infection memory, suggesting cross-reactive memory joined. Proof of SARS-CoV-2 specificity was absent for the second-wave clones that crested on day 37.

V is TRBV7-9 and J is TRBJ2-3, with unresolved D. The sequenced sample was PBMCs or a T cell subset sorted from them (not recorded which). This sequence originates from an adult woman who had mild COVID-19 (a few samples of this study predate the infection). Cell type and time point are not known. CDR3 residues: CASSPRGRDTDTQYF. In nucleotides, the CDR3 is TGTGCCAGCAGCCCTAGAGGCAGAGACACAGATACGCAGTATTTT.